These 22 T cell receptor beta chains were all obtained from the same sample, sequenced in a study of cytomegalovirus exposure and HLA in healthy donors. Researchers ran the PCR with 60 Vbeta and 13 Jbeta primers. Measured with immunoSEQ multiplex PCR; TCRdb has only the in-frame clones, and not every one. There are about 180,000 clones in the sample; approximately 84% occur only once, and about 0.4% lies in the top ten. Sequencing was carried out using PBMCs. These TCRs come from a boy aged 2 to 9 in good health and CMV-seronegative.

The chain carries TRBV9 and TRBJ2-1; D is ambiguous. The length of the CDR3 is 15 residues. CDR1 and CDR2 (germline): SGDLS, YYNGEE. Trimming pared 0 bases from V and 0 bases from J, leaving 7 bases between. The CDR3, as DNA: TGTGCCAGCAGCGTAGTCCCGGGCTCCTACAATGAGCAGTTCTTC. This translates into CASSVVPGSYNEQFF.

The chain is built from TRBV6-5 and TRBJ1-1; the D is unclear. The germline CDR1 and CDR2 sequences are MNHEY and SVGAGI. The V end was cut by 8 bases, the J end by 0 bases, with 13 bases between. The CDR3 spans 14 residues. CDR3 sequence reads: CASLPGTVNTEAFF. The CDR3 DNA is TGTGCCAGCTTACCCGGTACAGTGAACACTGAAGCTTTCTTT.

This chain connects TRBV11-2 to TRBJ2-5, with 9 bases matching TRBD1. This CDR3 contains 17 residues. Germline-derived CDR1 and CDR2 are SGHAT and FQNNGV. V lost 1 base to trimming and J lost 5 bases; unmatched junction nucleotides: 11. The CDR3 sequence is CASSLGGQGPSVETQYF. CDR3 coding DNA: TGTGCCAGCAGCTTAGGGGGACAGGGCCCGTCCGTGGAGACCCAGTACTTC.

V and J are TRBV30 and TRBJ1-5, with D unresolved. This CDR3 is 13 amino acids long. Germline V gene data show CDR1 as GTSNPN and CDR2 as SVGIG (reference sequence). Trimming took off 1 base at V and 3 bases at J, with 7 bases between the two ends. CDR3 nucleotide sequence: TGTGCCTGGAGTGGTGCGCTCAATCAGCCCCAGCATTTT. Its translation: CAWSGALNQPQHF.

CDR3 bases: TGCGCCAGCAGCTTGGCACTAGCCGGGAGTTACAATGAGCAGTTCTTC. Translated, it gives CASSLALAGSYNEQFF. The chain has TRBV5-1 and TRBJ2-1, with D maybe TRBD2 (6 bases). The CDR3 extends over 16 amino acids. Trimming took 0 bases from V and 4 from J, leaving 14 bases between them. Per germline, CDR1 SGHRS and CDR2 YFSETQ.

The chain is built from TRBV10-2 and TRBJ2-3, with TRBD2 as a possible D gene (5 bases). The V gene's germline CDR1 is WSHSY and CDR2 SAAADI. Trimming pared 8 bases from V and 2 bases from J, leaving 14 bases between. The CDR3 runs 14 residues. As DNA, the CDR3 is TGCGCCAGCGCTTTGGTGGGAGACACAGATACGCAGTATTTT. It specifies CASALVGDTDTQYF.

CDR3 protein: CASTNPGLGNTDTQYF. CDR3 sequence (DNA): TGCGCCAGCACTAACCCGGGACTTGGGAACACAGATACGCAGTATTTT. This chain links TRBV5-1 with TRBJ2-3; D is possibly TRBD2 (6 bases). This CDR3 region has 16 residues. Trimming shortened V by 6 bases and J by 2 bases, and 19 bases separated the two germline ends. Germline CDR1 and CDR2: SGHRS and YFSETQ.

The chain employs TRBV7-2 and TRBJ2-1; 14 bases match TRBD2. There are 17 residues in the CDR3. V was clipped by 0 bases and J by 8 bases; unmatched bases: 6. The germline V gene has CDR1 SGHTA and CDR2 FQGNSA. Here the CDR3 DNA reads TGTGCCAGCAGCTTAGCGGGGGGACTAGCGGGAGAAGATGAGCAGTTCTTC. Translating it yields CASSLAGGLAGEDEQFF.

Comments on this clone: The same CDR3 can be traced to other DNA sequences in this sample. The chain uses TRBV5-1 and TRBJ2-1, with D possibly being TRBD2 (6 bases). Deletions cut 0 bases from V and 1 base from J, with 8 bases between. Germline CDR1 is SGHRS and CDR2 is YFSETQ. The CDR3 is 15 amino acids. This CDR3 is CASSLEAGSYNEQFF. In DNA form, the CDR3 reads TGCGCCAGCAGCTTGGAGGCGGGGTCCTACAATGAGCAGTTCTTC.

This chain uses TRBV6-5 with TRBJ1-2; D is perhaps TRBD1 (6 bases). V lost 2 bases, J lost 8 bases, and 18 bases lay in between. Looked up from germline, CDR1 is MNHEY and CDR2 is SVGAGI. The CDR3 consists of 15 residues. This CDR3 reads CASSYGGRGTNGYTF. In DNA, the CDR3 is TGTGCCAGCAGTTACGGCGGCAGGGGAACGAACGGCTACACCTTC.

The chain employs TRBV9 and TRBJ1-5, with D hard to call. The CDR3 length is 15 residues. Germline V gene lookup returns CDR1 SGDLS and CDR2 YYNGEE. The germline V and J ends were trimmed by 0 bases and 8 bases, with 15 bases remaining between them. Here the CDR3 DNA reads TGTGCCAGCAGCGTAGACGATAGTTTTCATGAGCCCCAGCATTTT. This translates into CASSVDDSFHEPQHF.

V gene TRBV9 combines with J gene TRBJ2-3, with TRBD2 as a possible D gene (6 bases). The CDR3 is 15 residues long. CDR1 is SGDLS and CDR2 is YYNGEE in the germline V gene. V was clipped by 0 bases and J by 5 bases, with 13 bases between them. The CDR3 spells CASSVGSGVGDTQYF. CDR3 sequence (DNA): TGTGCCAGCAGCGTAGGATCGGGAGTGGGAGATACGCAGTATTTT.

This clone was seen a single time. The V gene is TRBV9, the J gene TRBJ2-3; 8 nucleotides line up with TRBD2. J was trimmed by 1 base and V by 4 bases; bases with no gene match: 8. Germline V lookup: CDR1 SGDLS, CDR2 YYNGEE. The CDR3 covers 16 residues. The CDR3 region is CASSTRREAGTDTQYF. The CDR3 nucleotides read TGTGCCAGCAGCACCCGGCGGGAGGCCGGCACAGATACGCAGTATTTT. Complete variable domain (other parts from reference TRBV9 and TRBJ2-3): DSGVTQTPKHLITATGQRVTLRCSPRSGDLSVYWYQQSLDQGLQFLIQYYNGEERAKGNILERFSAQQFPDLHSELNLSSLELGDSALYFCASSTRREAGTDTQYFGPGTRLTVL.

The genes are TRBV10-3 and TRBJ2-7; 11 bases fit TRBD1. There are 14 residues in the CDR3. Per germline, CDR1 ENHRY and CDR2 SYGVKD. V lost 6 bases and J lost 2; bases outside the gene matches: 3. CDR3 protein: CAIRGGQGAYEQYF. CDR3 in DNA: TGTGCCATCAGGGGGGGACAGGGGGCCTACGAGCAGTACTTC.

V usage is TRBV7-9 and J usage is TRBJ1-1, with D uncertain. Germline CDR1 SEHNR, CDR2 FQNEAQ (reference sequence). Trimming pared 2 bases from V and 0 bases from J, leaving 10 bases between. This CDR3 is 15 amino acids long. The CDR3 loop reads CASSLSASMNTEAFF. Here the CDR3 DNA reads TGTGCCAGCAGCTTAAGCGCCAGCATGAACACTGAAGCTTTCTTT.

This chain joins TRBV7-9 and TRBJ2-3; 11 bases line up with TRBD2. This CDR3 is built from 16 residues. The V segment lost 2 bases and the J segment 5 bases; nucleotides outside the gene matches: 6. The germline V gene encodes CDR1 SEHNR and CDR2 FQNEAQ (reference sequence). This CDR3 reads CASSLIAGGPEDTQYF. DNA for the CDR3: TGTGCCAGCAGCTTAATAGCGGGAGGGCCGGAAGATACGCAGTATTTT.

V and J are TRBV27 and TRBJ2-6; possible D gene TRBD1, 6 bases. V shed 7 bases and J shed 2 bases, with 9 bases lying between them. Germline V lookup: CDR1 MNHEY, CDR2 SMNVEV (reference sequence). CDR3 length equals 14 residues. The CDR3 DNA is TGTGCCAGCAAAGGGGGTACTGGGGCCAACGTCCTGACTTTC. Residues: CASKGGTGANVLTF.

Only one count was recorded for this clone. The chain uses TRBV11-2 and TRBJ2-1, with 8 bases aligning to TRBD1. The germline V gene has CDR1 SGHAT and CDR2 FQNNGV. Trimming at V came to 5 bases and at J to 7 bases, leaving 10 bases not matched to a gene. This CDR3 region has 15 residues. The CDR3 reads CASSATGGQNNEQFF. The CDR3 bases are TGTGCCAGCAGCGCTACAGGGGGGCAAAATAATGAGCAGTTCTTC.

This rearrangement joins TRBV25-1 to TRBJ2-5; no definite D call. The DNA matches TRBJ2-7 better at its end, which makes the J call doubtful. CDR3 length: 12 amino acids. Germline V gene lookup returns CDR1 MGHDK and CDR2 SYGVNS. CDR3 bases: TGTGCCAGCAGCGACAACTCCTACGAGCAGTACTTC. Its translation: CASSDNSYEQYF.

This CDR3 reads CASSQVGLAVPQETQYF. In DNA form, the CDR3 reads TGCGCCAGCAGCCAAGTAGGACTAGCGGTCCCCCAAGAGACCCAGTACTTC. The V call is TRBV4-1, the J call TRBJ2-5; 10 nucleotides align to TRBD2. This CDR3 has 17 amino acids. With 1 base clipped from V and 1 base from J, the junction kept 6 bases outside the gene matches. Looked up from germline, CDR1 is MGHRA and CDR2 is YSYEKL.

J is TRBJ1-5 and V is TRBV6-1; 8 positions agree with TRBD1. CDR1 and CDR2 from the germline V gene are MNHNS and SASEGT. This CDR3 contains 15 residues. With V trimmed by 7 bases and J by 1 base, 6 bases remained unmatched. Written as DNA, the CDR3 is TGTGCCAGCATTTTACAGGGGGGGAGCAATCAGCCCCAGCATTTT. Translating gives CASILQGGSNQPQHF.

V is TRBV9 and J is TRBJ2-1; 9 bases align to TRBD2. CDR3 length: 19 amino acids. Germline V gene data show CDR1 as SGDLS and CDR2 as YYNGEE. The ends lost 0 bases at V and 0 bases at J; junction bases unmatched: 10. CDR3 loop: CASSVGLSGREGSYNEQFF. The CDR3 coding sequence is TGTGCCAGCAGCGTAGGACTTAGCGGGAGAGAGGGCTCCTACAATGAGCAGTTCTTC.